This T cell receptor (beta chain) was observed in a study of long-term antiretroviral therapy in people with HIV. Ahead of DNA extraction, samples held roughly 1-11 million cryopreserved PBMC each. A note on this clone: The antigen is unknown.

The run of the v3.0 immunoSEQ assay was at survey level. This table comes from immunoSEQ multiplex PCR, and its TCRdb copy is limited to in-frame clones, with some not included. This table holds 40,000 to 45,000 clones, nearly 95% found once. The V gene's germline CDR1 is SGHAT and CDR2 FQNNGV. The germline V and J ends were trimmed by 2 bases and 5 bases, with 3 bases remaining between them. This CDR3 is built from 11 residues. Findings of the study overall: Although diversity increased after ART, it remained lower than in transplant donor controls. Information on adherence, resistance and therapy changes was unavailable. HIV repertoires had narrower CDR3 length ranges than controls.

The starting material was unsorted PBMCs, obtained 3.7 years after starting antiretroviral therapy. The receptor's source is a woman between 50 and 59 years old with HIV. The genes are TRBV11-2 and TRBJ1-1; D remains unclear. CDR3 amino acids: CASSLITEAFF. Written as DNA, the CDR3 is TGTGCCAGCAGCTTAATAACTGAAGCTTTCTTT.